This record concerns one TCR beta chain sequence. The table came from immunoSEQ multiplex PCR; TCRdb's copy has only in-frame clones and leaves some out. The sample has about 150,000 clones; roughly 89% are singletons. The data belong to a study of control samples from healthy donors and cancer patients. This CDR3 comprises 14 residues. V lost 9 bases, J lost 4 bases, and 9 bases stayed unmatched. Germline V gene sequence: CDR1 SGHAT, CDR2 FQNNGV. The receptor was isolated from a man younger than 40 in good health. This chain uses TRBV11-2 with TRBJ1-3; 7 bases match TRBD1. The specimen sequenced was blood. CDR3 sequence: CASSQGSPGNTIYF. Written as DNA, the CDR3 is TGTGCCAGTTCACAGGGGTCTCCCGGAAACACCATATATTTT. Full variable domain (missing parts from reference TRBV11-2 and TRBJ1-3): EAGVAQSPRYKIIEKRQSVAFWCNPISGHATLYWYQQILGQGPKLLIQFQNNGVVDDSQLPKDRFSAERLKGVDSTLKIQPAKLEDSAVYLCASSQGSPGNTIYFGEGSWLTVV.